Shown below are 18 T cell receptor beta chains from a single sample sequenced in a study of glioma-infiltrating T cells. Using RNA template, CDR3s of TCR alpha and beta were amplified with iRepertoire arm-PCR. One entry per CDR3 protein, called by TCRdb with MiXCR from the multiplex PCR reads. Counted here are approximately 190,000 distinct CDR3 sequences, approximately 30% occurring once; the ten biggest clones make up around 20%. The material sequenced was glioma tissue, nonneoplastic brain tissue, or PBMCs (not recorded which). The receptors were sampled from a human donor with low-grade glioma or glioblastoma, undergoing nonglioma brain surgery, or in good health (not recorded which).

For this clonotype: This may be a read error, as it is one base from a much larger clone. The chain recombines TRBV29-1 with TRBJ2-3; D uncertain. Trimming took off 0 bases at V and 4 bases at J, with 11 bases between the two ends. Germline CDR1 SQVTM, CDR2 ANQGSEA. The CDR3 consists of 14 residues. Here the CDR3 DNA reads TGCAGCGTTGAAGAAGGGAAGTTCCCAGATACGCAGTATTTT. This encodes CSVEEGKFPDTQYF.

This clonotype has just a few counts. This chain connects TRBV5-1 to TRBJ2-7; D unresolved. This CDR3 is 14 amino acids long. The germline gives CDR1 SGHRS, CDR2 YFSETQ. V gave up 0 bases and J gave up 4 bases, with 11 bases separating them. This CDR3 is CASSLGGNRYEQYF. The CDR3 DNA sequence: TGCGCCAGCAGCTTGGGCGGAAACCGGTACGAGCAGTACTTC.

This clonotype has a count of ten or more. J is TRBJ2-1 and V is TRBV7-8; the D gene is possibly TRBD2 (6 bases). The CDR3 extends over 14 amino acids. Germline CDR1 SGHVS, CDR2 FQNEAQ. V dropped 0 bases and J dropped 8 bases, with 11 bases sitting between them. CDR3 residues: CASSLAGGSHEQFF. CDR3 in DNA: TGTGCCAGCAGCTTAGCGGGAGGTTCCCATGAGCAGTTCTTC.

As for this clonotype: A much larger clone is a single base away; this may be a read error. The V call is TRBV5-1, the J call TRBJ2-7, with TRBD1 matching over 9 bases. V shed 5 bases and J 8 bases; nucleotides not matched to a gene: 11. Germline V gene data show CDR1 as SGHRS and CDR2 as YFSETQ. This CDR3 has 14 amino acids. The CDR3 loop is CASSLGQGLDQQYF. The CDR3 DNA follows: TGCGCCAGCAGTTTAGGACAGGGGTTGGACCAGCAGTACTTC. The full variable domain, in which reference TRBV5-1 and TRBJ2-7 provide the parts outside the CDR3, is KAGVTQTPRYLIKTRGQQVTLSCSPISGHRSVSWYQQTPGQGLQFLFEYFSETQRNKGNFPGRFSGRQFSNSRSEMNVSTLELGDSALYLCASSLGQGLDQQYFGPGTRLTVT.

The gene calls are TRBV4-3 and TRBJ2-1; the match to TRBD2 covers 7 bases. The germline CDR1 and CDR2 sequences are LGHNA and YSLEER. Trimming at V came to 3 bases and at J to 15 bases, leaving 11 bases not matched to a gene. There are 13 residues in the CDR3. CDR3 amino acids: CASSHDLTSPLFF. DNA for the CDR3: TGCGCCAGCAGCCACGATTTGACTAGCCCTCTGTTCTTC.

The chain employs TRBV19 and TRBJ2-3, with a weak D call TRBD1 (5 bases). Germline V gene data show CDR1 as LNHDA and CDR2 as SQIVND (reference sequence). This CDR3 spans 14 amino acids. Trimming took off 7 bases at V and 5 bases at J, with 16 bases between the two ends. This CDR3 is CASNGLGAVDTQYF. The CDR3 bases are TGTGCCAGTAACGGTCTAGGGGCGGTAGATACGCAGTATTTT.

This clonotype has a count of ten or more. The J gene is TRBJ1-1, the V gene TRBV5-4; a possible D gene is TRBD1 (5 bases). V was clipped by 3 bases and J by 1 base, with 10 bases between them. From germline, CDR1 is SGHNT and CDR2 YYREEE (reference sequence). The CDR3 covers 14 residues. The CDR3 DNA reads TGTGCCAGCAGCTCTGGGGGGGGGAACACTGAAGCTTTCTTT. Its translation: CASSSGGGNTEAFF. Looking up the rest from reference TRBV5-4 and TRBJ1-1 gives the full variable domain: ETGVTQSPTHLIKTRGQQVTLRCSSQSGHNTVSWYQQALGQGPQFIFQYYREEENGRGNFPPRFSGLQFPNYSSELNVNALELDDSALYLCASSSGGGNTEAFFGQGTRLTVV.

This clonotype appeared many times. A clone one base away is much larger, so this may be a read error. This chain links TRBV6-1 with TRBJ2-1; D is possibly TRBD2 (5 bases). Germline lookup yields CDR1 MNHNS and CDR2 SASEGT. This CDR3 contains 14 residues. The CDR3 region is CASSDNGVYNEQLF. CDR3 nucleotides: TGTGCCAGCAGTGATAACGGGGTTTACAATGAGCAGCTCTTC.

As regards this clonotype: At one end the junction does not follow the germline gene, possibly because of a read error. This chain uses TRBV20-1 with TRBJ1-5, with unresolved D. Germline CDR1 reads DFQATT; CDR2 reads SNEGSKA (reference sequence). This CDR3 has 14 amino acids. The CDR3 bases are TGCAGTGCGGCGACTAGACTCGGCAATCGGCCCCAGCATTTT. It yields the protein CSAATRLGNRPQHF.

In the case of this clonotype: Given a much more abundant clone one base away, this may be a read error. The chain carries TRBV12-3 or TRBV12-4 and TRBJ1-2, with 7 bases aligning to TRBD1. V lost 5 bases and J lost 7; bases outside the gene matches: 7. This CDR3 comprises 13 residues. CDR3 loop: CASSPSTGSGYTF. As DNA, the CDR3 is TGTGCCAGCAGTCCGTCGACAGGGAGTGGCTACACCTTC.

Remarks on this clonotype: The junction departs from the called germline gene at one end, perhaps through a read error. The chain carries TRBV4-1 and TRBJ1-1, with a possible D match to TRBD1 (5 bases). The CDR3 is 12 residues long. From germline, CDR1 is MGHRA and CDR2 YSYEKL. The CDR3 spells CASSPGYTEASF. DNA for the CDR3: TGCGCCAGCAGCCCAGGGTACACTGAAGCTTCCTTT.

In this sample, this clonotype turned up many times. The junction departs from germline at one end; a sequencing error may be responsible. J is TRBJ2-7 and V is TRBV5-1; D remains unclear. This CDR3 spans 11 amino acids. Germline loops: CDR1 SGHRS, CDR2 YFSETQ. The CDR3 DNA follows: TGTGCCAGCAGCTCTTCCTACGAGCAGTACTTC. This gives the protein CASSSSYEQYF.

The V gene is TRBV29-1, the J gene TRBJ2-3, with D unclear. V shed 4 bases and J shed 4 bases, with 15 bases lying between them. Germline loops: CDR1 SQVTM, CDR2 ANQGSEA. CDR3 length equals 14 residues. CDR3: CSVGRLLPADTQYF. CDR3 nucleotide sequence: TGCAGCGTTGGAAGACTTCTCCCGGCAGATACGCAGTATTTT.

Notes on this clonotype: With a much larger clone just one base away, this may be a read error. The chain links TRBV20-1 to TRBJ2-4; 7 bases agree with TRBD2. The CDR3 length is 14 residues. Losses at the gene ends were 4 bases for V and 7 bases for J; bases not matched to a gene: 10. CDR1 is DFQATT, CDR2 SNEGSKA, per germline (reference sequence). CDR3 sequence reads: CSANREEVRNIQYF. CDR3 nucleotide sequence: TGCAGTGCTAACCGGGAGGAGGTTCGGAACATTCAGTACTTC.

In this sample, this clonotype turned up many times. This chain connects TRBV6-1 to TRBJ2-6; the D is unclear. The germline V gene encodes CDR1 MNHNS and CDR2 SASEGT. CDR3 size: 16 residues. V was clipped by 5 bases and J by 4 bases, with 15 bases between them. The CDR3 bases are TGTGCCAGCAGTTCCCCGCGGCGCGTCGGGGCCAACGTCCTGACTTTC. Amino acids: CASSSPRRVGANVLTF.

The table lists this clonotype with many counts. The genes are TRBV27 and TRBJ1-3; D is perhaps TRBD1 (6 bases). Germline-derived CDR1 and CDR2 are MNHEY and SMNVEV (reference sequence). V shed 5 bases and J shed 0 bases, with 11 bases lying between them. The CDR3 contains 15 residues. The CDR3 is CASSPSDSSGNTIYF. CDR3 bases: TGTGCCAGCAGTCCTTCGGACAGCTCTGGAAACACCATATATTTT.

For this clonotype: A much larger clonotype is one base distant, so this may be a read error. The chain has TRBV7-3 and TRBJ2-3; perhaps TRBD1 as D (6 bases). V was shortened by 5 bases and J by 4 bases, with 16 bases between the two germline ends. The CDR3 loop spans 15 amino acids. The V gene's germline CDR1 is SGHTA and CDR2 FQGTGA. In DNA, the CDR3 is TGTGCCAGCAGCCGCGCAGGGGCGAACGCAGATACGCAGTATTTT. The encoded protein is CASSRAGANADTQYF.

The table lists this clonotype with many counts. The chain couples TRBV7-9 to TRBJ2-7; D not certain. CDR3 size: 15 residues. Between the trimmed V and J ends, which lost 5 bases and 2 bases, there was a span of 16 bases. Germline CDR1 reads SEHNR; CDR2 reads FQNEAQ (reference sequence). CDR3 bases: TGTGCCAGCAGCCCCGAGACACCAAACCCCTACGAGCAGTACTTC. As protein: CASSPETPNPYEQYF.